This passage covers 14 T cell receptor beta chains from one sample sequenced in a study of blood T cell repertoires in COVID-19. Profiling relied on immunoSEQ multiplex PCR, and the TCRdb table lists in-frame clones only, not all of them. The sample includes some 81,000 clones, around 96% of them seen just once. Sequenced material: peripheral blood. Source of these receptors: a human donor with active COVID-19. The donor label of this sample is uncertain.

The chain links TRBV18 to TRBJ2-5; D possibly corresponds to TRBD2 (5 bases). The germline CDR1 and CDR2 sequences are KGHSH and LQKENI. This CDR3 region has 15 residues. The ends were cut back, 2 bases at V and 4 bases at J, with 14 bases in the middle. CDR3 bases: TGTGCCAGCTCACCAGGGCCCGGTCGGGGAGAGACCCAGTACTTC. Protein product: CASSPGPGRGETQYF.

This chain connects TRBV2 to TRBJ1-5; tentative D call: TRBD1 (5 bases). The V end lost 4 bases, the J end lost 1 base, and 14 bases lay between the germline ends. The CDR3 loop spans 16 amino acids. Germline values: CDR1 SNHLY, CDR2 FYNNEI. The CDR3 sequence is CASSAGGGRSNQPQHF. The CDR3 coding sequence is TGTGCCAGCAGTGCGGGGGGGGGAAGGAGCAATCAGCCCCAGCATTTT.

The gene calls are TRBV3-1 (or the pseudogene TRBV3-2) and TRBJ2-1; 7 bases match TRBD1. CDR1 is LGHDT and CDR2 is YNNKEL in the germline V gene (reference sequence). This CDR3 contains 14 residues. V shed 4 bases and J 8 bases; nucleotides not matched to a gene: 8. CDR3 sequence: CASSPSGGRDEQFF. The CDR3 region has the DNA TGTGCCAGCAGCCCGTCAGGGGGTAGAGATGAGCAGTTCTTC.

The chain is built from TRBV5-1 and TRBJ2-1; 9 bases are a match to TRBD2. The CDR3 totals 15 residues. Germline V gene data show CDR1 as SGHRS and CDR2 as YFSETQ. J lost 0 bases, V lost 5 bases, and 3 bases had no gene match. CDR3 sequence: CASSPAGGSYNEQFF. The CDR3 DNA sequence: TGCGCCAGCAGTCCAGCGGGGGGCTCCTACAATGAGCAGTTCTTC.

The genes are TRBV9 and TRBJ2-1; D perhaps matches TRBD2 (6 bases). V gave up 2 bases and J gave up 10 bases, with 16 bases separating them. Germline CDR1 is SGDLS and CDR2 is YYNGEE. The CDR3 covers 14 residues. In nucleotides, the CDR3 is TGTGCCAGCAGCGTCGAACATAAGGGAGGCGAGCAGTTCTTC. This translates into CASSVEHKGGEQFF.

The chain uses TRBV29-1 and TRBJ2-3; 7 bases fit TRBD1. The CDR3 contains 15 residues. With V trimmed by 7 bases and J by 8 bases, 18 bases remained unmatched. The germline CDR1 and CDR2 sequences are SQVTM and ANQGSEA. The CDR3 region is CSGTMTGPPQGTQYF. CDR3 bases: TGCAGCGGGACGATGACAGGGCCCCCACAGGGTACGCAGTATTTT.

The V and J genes are TRBV27 and TRBJ1-6; 8 bases fit TRBD1. Germline CDR1 MNHEY, CDR2 SMNVEV (reference sequence). The CDR3 sequence is 20 residues long. Unmatched junction bases numbered 18, after V lost 4 bases and J lost 4 bases. This chain's CDR3 is CASSSKLRTGLGYYNSPLHF. CDR3 DNA sequence: TGTGCCAGCAGTTCAAAATTAAGGACAGGGCTTGGGTATTATAATTCACCCCTCCACTTT.

This clone was seen only once. V gene TRBV19 combines with J gene TRBJ2-7; weak D call: TRBD2 (7 bases). The V gene lost 6 bases and the J gene lost 3 bases, with 15 bases spanning the gap. Looked up from germline, CDR1 is LNHDA and CDR2 is SQIVND (reference sequence). This CDR3 is 14 amino acids long. Here the CDR3 DNA reads TGTGCCAGTAGCCCCATAGGGGGGGTCTACGAGCAGTACTTC. Its protein product is CASSPIGGVYEQYF. Full variable domain (remainder filled in from reference TRBV19 and TRBJ2-7): DGGITQSPKYLFRKEGQNVTLSCEQNLNHDAMYWYRQDPGQGLRLIYYSQIVNDFQKGDIAEGYSVSREKKESFPLTVTSAQKNPTAFYLCASSPIGGVYEQYFGPGTRLTVT.

This clone was observed once. The genes are TRBV18 and TRBJ2-1; D perhaps matches TRBD2 (5 bases). Looked up from germline, CDR1 is KGHSH and CDR2 is LQKENI. V lost 3 bases and J 5 bases, leaving 8 bases between the germline ends. The CDR3 runs to 13 residues. CDR3 sequence reads: CASSPLLDNEQFF. Written as DNA, the CDR3 is TGTGCCAGCTCACCCCTACTAGACAATGAGCAGTTCTTC.

V usage is TRBV6-2 or TRBV6-3 and J usage is TRBJ1-5; the match to TRBD1 covers 7 bases. Looked up from germline, CDR1 is MNHEY and CDR2 is SVGEGT. V shed 2 bases, J shed 5 bases, and the junction held 9 bases outside the gene matches. The CDR3 is 16 amino acids. CDR3 sequence reads: CASSYGTVLTDQPQHF. CDR3 bases: TGTGCCAGCAGTTACGGGACAGTCCTGACGGATCAGCCCCAGCATTTT.

J is TRBJ2-3 and V is TRBV11-2; D unresolved. V was trimmed by 1 base and J by 6 bases, leaving 2 bases between them. CDR3 size: 11 residues. Germline CDR1 reads SGHAT; CDR2 reads FQNNGV. Written as DNA, the CDR3 is TGTGCCAGCAGCTTAGCGGATACGCAGTATTTT. It codes for CASSLADTQYF. The variable domain in full, completed from reference TRBV11-2 and TRBJ2-3, reads EAGVAQSPRYKIIEKRQSVAFWCNPISGHATLYWYQQILGQGPKLLIQFQNNGVVDDSQLPKDRFSAERLKGVDSTLKIQPAKLEDSAVYLCASSLADTQYFGPGTRLTVL.

This rearrangement joins TRBV2 to TRBJ2-3; a possible D gene is TRBD2 (6 bases). The CDR3 consists of 15 residues. Trimming left V 5 bases short and J 0 bases short, with 12 bases between. From germline, CDR1 is SNHLY and CDR2 FYNNEI. DNA for the CDR3: TGTGCCAGCAGTCGGACTACGCCTAGCACAGATACGCAGTATTTT. Translated: CASSRTTPSTDTQYF.

The chain has TRBV7-6 and TRBJ2-5; 7 bases fit TRBD1. Unmatched junction bases numbered 11, after V lost 8 bases and J lost 2 bases. CDR3 size: 15 residues. Per germline, CDR1 SGHVS and CDR2 FNYEAQ. The CDR3 loop reads CASGQLEGAQETQYF. CDR3 DNA sequence: TGTGCCAGCGGTCAGCTTGAGGGGGCTCAAGAGACCCAGTACTTC.

This chain joins TRBV5-8 and TRBJ2-7, with D perhaps TRBD1 (5 bases). The CDR3 extends over 14 amino acids. V was trimmed by 0 bases and J by 5 bases, leaving 12 bases between them. Germline values: CDR1 SGHTS, CDR2 YDEGEE. The CDR3 nucleotides read TGTGCCAGCAGCTTGGAGGTAGGGGTCCACGAGCAGTACTTC. It is translated as CASSLEVGVHEQYF.